This TCR beta chain was identified during a study of beta chain features in type 1 diabetes. This clone was observed a few times. Its target is not known. The CDR3 covers 14 residues. V shed 4 bases and J shed 4 bases, with 13 bases lying between them. CDR1 and CDR2 (germline): SEHNR, FQNEAQ (reference sequence). The authors reverse transcribed all of the isolated RNA, so sequencing captured expressed TCRB transcripts. Data came from immunoSEQ multiplex PCR; TCRdb stores just in-frame clones and leaves some out. The repertoire holds 600,000 to 700,000 clones, with roughly an eighth as singletons. Study-wide points: Shorter TCRB CDR3s, moderately but significantly so, marked every one of the four CD4+ subsets in Type 1 diabetes patients. Healthy donors had naive, central memory and Treg TCRB repertoires that appeared less similar than those seen among patients.

Sequenced sample: naive CD4+ T cells from blood. This receptor was identified in a young man with type 1 diabetes. J is TRBJ1-1 and V is TRBV7-9; D perhaps matches TRBD1 (6 bases). The CDR3 protein is CASSSQGGGTEAFF. In nucleotides, the CDR3 is TGTGCCAGCAGCTCACAGGGCGGTGGCACTGAAGCTTTCTTT.